One T cell receptor (beta chain) is described in this entry. Per the germline V gene, CDR1 is MNHEY and CDR2 is SMNVEV (reference sequence). V was shortened by 5 bases and J by 1 base, with 11 bases between the two germline ends. The CDR3 extends over 14 amino acids. The data are from a study of control samples from healthy donors and cancer patients. Assay used: immunoSEQ multiplex PCR; TCRdb lists only in-frame clones, some missing. This table has about 94,000 clones, less than 95% appearing once. This sequence was found in a woman younger than 30 in good health. The genes are TRBV27 and TRBJ1-1, with D uncertain. Sequences were obtained from blood. CDR3 loop: CASSRQGWNTEAFF. CDR3 bases: TGTGCCAGCAGTCGGCAAGGATGGAACACTGAAGCTTTCTTT.